The present T cell receptor (beta chain) was sequenced within a study of sequential checkpoint blockade in melanoma. This table comes from immunoSEQ multiplex PCR, and its TCRdb copy is limited to in-frame clones, with some not included. The sample holds about 3,700 clones, just under 20% seen once. Treatment of the sample: randomized to nivolumab then ipilimumab (arm A) or the reverse (arm B). This clone has just a few counts. The V end was cut by 5 bases, the J end by 9 bases, with 17 bases between. Per germline, CDR1 GTSNPN and CDR2 SVGIG (reference sequence). This CDR3 has 14 residues. The J gene is TRBJ1-6, the V gene TRBV30; possibly TRBD1 for D (5 bases). This sequence originates from a human donor with melanoma. Sample: tumor tissue (inferred from file names), taken from a patient given nivolumab and ipilimumab in sequence. This CDR3 is CAWRRRGEGSPLHF. CDR3 nucleotides: TGTGCCTGGCGGAGAAGGGGCGAGGGTTCACCCCTCCACTTT. Drawing the rest from reference TRBV30 and TRBJ1-6, the complete variable domain is SQTIHQWPATLVQPVGSPLSLECTVEGTSNPNLYWYRQAAGRGLQLLFYSVGIGQISSEVPQNLSASRPQDRQFILSSKKLLLSDSGFYLCAWRRRGEGSPLHFGNGTRLTVT.